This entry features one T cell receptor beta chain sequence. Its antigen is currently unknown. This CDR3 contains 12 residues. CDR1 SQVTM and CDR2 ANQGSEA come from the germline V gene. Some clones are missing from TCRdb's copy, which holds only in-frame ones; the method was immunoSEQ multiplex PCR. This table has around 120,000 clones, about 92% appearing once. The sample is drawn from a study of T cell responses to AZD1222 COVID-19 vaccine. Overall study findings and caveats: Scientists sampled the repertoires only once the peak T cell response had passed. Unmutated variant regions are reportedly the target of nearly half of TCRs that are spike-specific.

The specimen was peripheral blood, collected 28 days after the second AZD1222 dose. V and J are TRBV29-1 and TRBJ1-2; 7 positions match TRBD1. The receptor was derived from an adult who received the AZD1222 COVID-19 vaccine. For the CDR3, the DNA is TGCATCACATCCGGGACAGCCTATGGCTACACCTTC. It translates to CITSGTAYGYTF.